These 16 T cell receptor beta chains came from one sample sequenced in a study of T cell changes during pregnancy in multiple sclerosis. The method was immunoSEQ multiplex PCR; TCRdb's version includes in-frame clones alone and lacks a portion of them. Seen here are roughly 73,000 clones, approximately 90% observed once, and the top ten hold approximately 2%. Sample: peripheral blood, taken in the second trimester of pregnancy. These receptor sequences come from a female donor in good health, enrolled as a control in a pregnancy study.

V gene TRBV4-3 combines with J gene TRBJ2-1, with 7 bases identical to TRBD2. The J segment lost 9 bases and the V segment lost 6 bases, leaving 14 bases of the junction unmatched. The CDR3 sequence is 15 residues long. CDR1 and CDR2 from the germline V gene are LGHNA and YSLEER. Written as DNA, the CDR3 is TGCGCCAGCAGGGACGGTCTGCAGGGAGGGAGTGAGCAGTTCTTC. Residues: CASRDGLQGGSEQFF.

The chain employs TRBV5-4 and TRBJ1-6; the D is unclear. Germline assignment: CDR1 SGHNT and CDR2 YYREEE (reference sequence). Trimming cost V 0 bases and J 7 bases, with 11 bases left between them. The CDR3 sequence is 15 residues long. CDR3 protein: CASSLAGTGNSPLHF. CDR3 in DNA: TGTGCCAGCAGCTTGGCCGGAACGGGGAATTCACCCCTCCACTTT.

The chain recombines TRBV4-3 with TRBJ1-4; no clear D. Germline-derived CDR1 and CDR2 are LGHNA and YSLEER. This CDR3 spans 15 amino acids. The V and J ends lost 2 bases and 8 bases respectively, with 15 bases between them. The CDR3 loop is CASSQSTAGGEKLFF. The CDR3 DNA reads TGCGCCAGCAGCCAATCGACTGCCGGAGGGGAAAAACTGTTTTTT.

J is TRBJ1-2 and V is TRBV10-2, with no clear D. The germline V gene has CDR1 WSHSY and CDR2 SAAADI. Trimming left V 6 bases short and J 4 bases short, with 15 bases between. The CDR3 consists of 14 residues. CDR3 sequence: CASSDRMGSYGYTF. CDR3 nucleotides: TGCGCCAGCAGCGACCGCATGGGGAGCTATGGCTACACCTTC.

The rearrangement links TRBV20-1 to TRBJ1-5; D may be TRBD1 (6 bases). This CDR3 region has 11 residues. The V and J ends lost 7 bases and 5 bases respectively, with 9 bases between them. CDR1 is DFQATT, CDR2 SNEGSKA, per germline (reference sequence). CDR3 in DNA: TGCAGTGTCAGGGGAGATCAGCCCCAGCATTTT. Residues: CSVRGDQPQHF.

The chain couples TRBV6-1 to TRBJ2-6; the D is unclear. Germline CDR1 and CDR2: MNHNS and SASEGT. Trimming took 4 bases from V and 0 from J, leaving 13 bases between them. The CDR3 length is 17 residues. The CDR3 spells CASSVEASSSGANVLTF. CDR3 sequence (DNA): TGTGCCAGCAGTGTAGAGGCCAGCAGCTCTGGGGCCAACGTCCTGACTTTC.

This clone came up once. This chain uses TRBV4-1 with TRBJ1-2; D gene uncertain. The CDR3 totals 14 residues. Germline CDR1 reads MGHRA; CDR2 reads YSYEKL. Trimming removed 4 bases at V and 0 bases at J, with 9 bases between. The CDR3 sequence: CASSRNSANYGYTF. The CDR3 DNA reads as TGCGCCAGCAGCCGCAACTCCGCTAACTATGGCTACACCTTC.

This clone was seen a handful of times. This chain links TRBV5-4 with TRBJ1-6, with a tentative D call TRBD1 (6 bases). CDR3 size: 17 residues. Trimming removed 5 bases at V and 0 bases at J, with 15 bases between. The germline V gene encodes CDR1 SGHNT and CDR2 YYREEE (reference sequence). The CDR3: CASRDSRTSSYNSPLHF. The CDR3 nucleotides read TGTGCCAGCAGGGACAGCCGCACGAGCTCCTATAATTCACCCCTCCACTTT.

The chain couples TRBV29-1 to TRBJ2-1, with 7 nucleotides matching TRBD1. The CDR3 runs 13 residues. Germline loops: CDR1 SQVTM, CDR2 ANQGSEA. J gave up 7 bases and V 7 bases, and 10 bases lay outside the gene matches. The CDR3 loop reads CSAHRGTVNEQFF. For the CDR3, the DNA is TGCAGCGCCCATAGAGGGACAGTAAATGAGCAGTTCTTC.

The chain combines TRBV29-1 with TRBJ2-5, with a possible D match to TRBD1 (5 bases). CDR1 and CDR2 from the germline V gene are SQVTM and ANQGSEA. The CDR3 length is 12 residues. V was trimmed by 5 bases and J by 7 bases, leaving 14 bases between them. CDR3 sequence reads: CSVWGPSGTQYF. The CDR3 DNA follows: TGCAGCGTTTGGGGCCCCTCAGGGACCCAGTACTTC. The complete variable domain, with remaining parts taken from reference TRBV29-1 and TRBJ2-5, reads SAVISQKPSRDICQRGTSLTIQCQVDSQVTMMFWYRQQPGQSLTLIATANQGSEATYESGFVIDKFPISRPNLTFSTLTVSNMSPEDSSIYLCSVWGPSGTQYFGPGTRLLVL.

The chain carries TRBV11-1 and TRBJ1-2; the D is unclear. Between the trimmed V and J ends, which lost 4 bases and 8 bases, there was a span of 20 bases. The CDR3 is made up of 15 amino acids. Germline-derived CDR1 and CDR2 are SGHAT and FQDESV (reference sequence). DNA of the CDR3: TGTGCCAGCAGCTCCCGTGGAGGGCGGGAGATCGGCTACACCTTC. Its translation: CASSSRGGREIGYTF.

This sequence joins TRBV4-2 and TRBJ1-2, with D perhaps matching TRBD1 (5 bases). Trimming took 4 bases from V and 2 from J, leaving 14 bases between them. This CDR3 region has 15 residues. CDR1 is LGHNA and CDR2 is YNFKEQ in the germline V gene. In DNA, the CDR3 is TGTGCCAGCAGCCCCCCTGGGGCCACGAACTATGGCTACACCTTC. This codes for CASSPPGATNYGYTF.

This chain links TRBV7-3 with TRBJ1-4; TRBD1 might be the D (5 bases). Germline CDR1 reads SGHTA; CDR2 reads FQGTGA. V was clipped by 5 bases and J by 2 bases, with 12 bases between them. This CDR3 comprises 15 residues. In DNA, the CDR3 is TGTGCCAGCAGCCTCAGGGTGGGGACTAATGAAAAACTGTTTTTT. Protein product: CASSLRVGTNEKLFF.

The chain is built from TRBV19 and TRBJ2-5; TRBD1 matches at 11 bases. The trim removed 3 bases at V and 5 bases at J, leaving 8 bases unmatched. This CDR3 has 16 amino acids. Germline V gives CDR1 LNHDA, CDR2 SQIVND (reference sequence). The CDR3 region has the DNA TGTGCCAGTAGTATGGGGACAGGGGGGCTATCGGAGACCCAGTACTTC. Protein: CASSMGTGGLSETQYF.

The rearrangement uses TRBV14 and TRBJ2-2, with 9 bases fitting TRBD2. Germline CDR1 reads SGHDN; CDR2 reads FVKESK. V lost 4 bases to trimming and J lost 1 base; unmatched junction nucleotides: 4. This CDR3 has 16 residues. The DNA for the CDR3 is TGTGCCAGCAGCCTAGGACTAGCGAGGAACACCGGGGAGCTGTTTTTT. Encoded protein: CASSLGLARNTGELFF.

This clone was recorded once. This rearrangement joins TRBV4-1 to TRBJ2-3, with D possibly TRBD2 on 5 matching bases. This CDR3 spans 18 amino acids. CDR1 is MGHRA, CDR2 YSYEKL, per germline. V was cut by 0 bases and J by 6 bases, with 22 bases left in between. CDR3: CASSQDRATSDPGDTQYF. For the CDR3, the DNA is TGCGCCAGCAGCCAAGATCGGGCTACTAGTGACCCGGGGGATACGCAGTATTTT.